Listed below are T cell receptor beta chains from one sample, sequenced in a study of shared clonotypes between healthy human individuals. The data were produced by immunoSEQ multiplex PCR, yet TCRdb's version contains in-frame clones alone and is incomplete. The data hold roughly 1.4 million clones, with 98% observed a single time. The sample consisted of naive CD4+ T cells sorted from blood. All receptors derive from a young man in good health. Each CDR3 is given with its conserved first and last residue. Each record gives: V gene, D gene, clone size, J gene, CDR3 DNA, CDR3 protein. A D gene is named only where the DNA matches it firmly. The size entry is marked missing in some rows and otherwise reads once, few, many or a size class.

TRBV6-1,NA,NA,TRBJ2-5,TGTGCCAGCAAAACAGTGGAGACCCAGTACTTC,CASKTVETQYF
TRBV18,NA,NA,TRBJ2-3,TGTGCCAGCTCACCGGCGGATACGCAGTATTTT,CASSPADTQYF
TRBV15,TRBD1,NA,TRBJ2-2,TGTGCCACCAGCAGAGATTCCCTTGGACAGGGGGGAGGCGGGGAGCTGTTTTTT,CATSRDSLGQGGGGELFF
TRBV5-1,TRBD1,NA,TRBJ2-7,TGCGCCAGCAGCTTCGGCGTGAGGGACAGCTCCTACGAGCAGTACTTC,CASSFGVRDSSYEQYF
TRBV4-3,TRBD1,NA,TRBJ1-2,TGCGCCAGCAGCCAAGTATCGGGACAGGGATACGGCTACACCTTC,CASSQVSGQGYGYTF
TRBV25-1,TRBD1,NA,TRBJ1-1,TGTGCCAGCAGTGACCCCGGACAGGGGACTGAAGCTTTCTTT,CASSDPGQGTEAFF
TRBV5-1,NA,NA,TRBJ1-1,TGCGCCAGCAGCTTGGTTGGTGAGAGGTCGAACACTGAAGCTTTCTTT,CASSLVGERSNTEAFF
TRBV19,NA,NA,TRBJ2-7,TGTGCCAGTAGTGCGGGACCCCGCAACGAGCAGTACTTC,CASSAGPRNEQYF
TRBV9,NA,NA,TRBJ2-2,TGTGCCAGCAGCGGAAAGGTCGACAAGGCGGGCACCGGGGAGCTGTTTTTT,CASSGKVDKAGTGELFF
TRBV5-1,TRBD2,NA,TRBJ2-1,TGCGCCAGCAGGCTTAGCGGGTGGGAGAATGAGCAGTTCTTC,CASRLSGWENEQFF
TRBV5-1,NA,NA,TRBJ2-5,TGCGCCAGCAGCTTGGCCTCGGGGAAAGAGACCCAGTACTTC,CASSLASGKETQYF
TRBV5-1,TRBD2,NA,TRBJ2-1,TGCGCCAGCAGCTTTCTAGCGGGAGACAATGAGCAGTTCTTC,CASSFLAGDNEQFF
TRBV6-5,NA,NA,TRBJ2-4,TGTGCCAGCTCGCCGGAACCTAAAAACATTCAGTACTTC,CASSPEPKNIQYF
TRBV25-1,NA,NA,TRBJ1-2,TGTGCCGGCGGCGGGGTGGGGGCAGGCTATGGCTACACCTTC,CAGGGVGAGYGYTF
TRBV5-5,NA,NA,TRBJ1-2,TGTGCCAGCAGCTTGTTGGGGCGGAATGGCTACACCTTC,CASSLLGRNGYTF
TRBV7-6,TRBD1,NA,TRBJ1-5,TGTGCCAGCAGCTTTGCGCTCGGGACAGGGTACGGCCATCAGCCCCAGCATTTT,CASSFALGTGYGHQPQHF
TRBV9,TRBD1,NA,TRBJ2-7,TGTGCCAGCAGCGTCGGGACAGGGGCTTACGAGCAGTACTTC,CASSVGTGAYEQYF
TRBV5-1,NA,once,TRBJ2-1,TGCGCCAGCAGCTTAGGTGGGAGGAACAATGAGCAGTTCTTC,CASSLGGRNNEQFF
TRBV21-1,NA,NA,TRBJ2-3,TGTGCCAGCAGCAAGTACAAAGATACGCAGTATTTT,CASSKYKDTQYF
TRBV7-2,TRBD2,NA,TRBJ2-5,TGTGCCAGCAGCACTCTGGGCGGGAGGGAGACCCAGTACTTC,CASSTLGGRETQYF
TRBV5-4,TRBD2,once,TRBJ2-1,TGTGCCAGCAGCCCCGCCAGACTAGCTAGTTACAATGAGCAGTTCTTC,CASSPARLASYNEQFF
TRBV6-5,TRBD1,NA,TRBJ1-2,TGTGCCAGCAACGGACAGGACTATGGCTACACCTTC,CASNGQDYGYTF
TRBV2,NA,NA,TRBJ2-7,TGTGCCAGCAGTGAACCCAAGGGGGTCGAGCAGTACTTC,CASSEPKGVEQYF
TRBV12-2,NA,NA,TRBJ1-1,TGTGCAAGTCGCTTAGTATCGGGACAGAAACAATGGAACACTGAAGCTTTCTTT,CASRLVSGQKQWNTEAFF
TRBV6-5,NA,NA,TRBJ2-2,TGTGCCAGCAGTTACTTCGGGACTCCGAACACCGGGGAGCTGTTTTTT,CASSYFGTPNTGELFF
TRBV19,TRBD1,NA,TRBJ2-5,TGTGCCAGTAGTAGAGGACAGGGTCTAGAGACCCAGTACTTC,CASSRGQGLETQYF